The 7 T cell receptor beta chains below all came from one sample that was sequenced in a study of T-cell memory formation after mild COVID-19 (dated by TCRdb to about 2021). The library came from 5' RACE. The sequencer was an Illumina NovaSeq 6000. TCRdb's own reprocessing of the public reads used fastp at Q25 and MiXCR and kept productive beta chains. Each CDR3 protein gets just one entry, which takes the most common genes and DNA from the rows behind it. The sample profile shows about 560,000 distinct CDR3 sequences; roughly a fifth of them were found once. About 8.7% of the sample is taken by the ten largest. Sequences were obtained from PBMCs or a T cell subset sorted from them (not recorded which). Receptors were obtained from an adult woman who had mild COVID-19 (a few samples of this study predate the infection). The sample titles of this study are shuffled in the database, so cell type and time point are left out; the donor was told from shared clones.

A few counts support this clonotype. The chain couples TRBV6-5 to TRBJ2-3, with 14 bases aligning to TRBD2. From germline, CDR1 is MNHEY and CDR2 SVGAGI. The CDR3 is 16 residues long. The trim removed 6 bases at V and 6 bases at J, leaving 8 bases unmatched. CDR3 bases: TGTGCCAGCAGGACTAGCGGGAGGGCCCCGCCGGATACGCAGTATTTT. Its protein is CASRTSGRAPPDTQYF.

This clonotype was counted between two and nine times. The CDR3 sequence: CASSTDRAGTGELFF. The CDR3 DNA reads TGCGCCAGCAGCACCGACAGGGCGGGGACCGGGGAGCTGTTTTTT. The chain carries TRBV5-1 and TRBJ2-2; perhaps TRBD1 as D (7 bases). V was trimmed by 4 bases and J by 5 bases, leaving 15 bases between them. CDR1 is SGHRS and CDR2 is YFSETQ in the germline V gene. The CDR3 contains 15 residues.

The chain joins TRBV9 to TRBJ2-2, with D hard to call. This CDR3 has 16 residues. Germline V gene lookup returns CDR1 SGDLS and CDR2 YYNGEE. V was cut by 0 bases and J by 3 bases, with 12 bases left in between. As DNA, the CDR3 is TGTGCCAGCAGCGTAGAGGCATGGGGATACACCGGGGAGCTGTTTTTT. Residues: CASSVEAWGYTGELFF.

The CDR3 DNA reads TGTGCCAGCAGCTTAGCCCTGAGGCAAGAGACCCAGTACTTC. As protein: CASSLALRQETQYF. The genes are TRBV7-8 and TRBJ2-5; D is unresolved. Germline V gene data show CDR1 as SGHVS and CDR2 as FQNEAQ. Deletions cut 0 bases from V and 2 bases from J, with 7 bases between. The CDR3 totals 14 residues. The whole variable domain, remainder taken from reference TRBV7-8 and TRBJ2-5, is GAGVSQSPRYKVAKRGQDVALRCDPISGHVSLFWYQQALGQGPEFLTYFQNEAQLDKSGLPSDRFFAERPEGSVSTLKIQRTQQEDSAVYLCASSLALRQETQYFGPGTRLLVL.

This clonotype showed up just a few times. The V and J genes are TRBV27 and TRBJ2-7; maybe TRBD2 (5 bases). The length of the CDR3 is 16 residues. Trimming stripped 6 bases from V and 0 bases from J, with 18 bases between. Germline CDR1 reads MNHEY; CDR2 reads SMNVEV (reference sequence). CDR3 nucleotides: TGTGCCAGCAGAAGCACTGTGGGGAGATCCTCCTACGAGCAGTACTTC. Encoded protein: CASRSTVGRSSYEQYF.

This sequence joins TRBV12-3 or TRBV12-4 and TRBJ2-3; 10 positions match TRBD2. The CDR3 extends over 15 amino acids. J lost 6 bases, V lost 2 bases, and 5 bases had no gene match. CDR3 nucleotide sequence: TGTGCCAGCAGTTTACTAGCGGGAGAGTTTGATACGCAGTATTTT. As protein: CASSLLAGEFDTQYF.

This clonotype turned up a few times. The chain joins TRBV20-1 to TRBJ1-5, with TRBD1 matching over 7 bases. J gave up 4 bases and V 3 bases, and 3 bases lay outside the gene matches. The CDR3 totals 13 residues. Germline assignment: CDR1 DFQATT and CDR2 SNEGSKA (reference sequence). Here the CDR3 DNA reads TGCAGTGCTAGTAAGGGGGCTAATCAGCCCCAGCATTTT. It is translated as CSASKGANQPQHF.